This TCR beta chain emerged from a study of shared clonotypes between healthy human individuals. Findings and limits, study-wide: Rarefaction curves obtained for sorted subsets showed sequencing incomplete despite large depth. Several donors held about 5.1% of naive CD4 clonotypes in common. Sequencing depth was expected to influence donor clonotype sharing.

In the case of this clone: Its antigen is currently unknown.

Method: immunoSEQ multiplex PCR; TCRdb's copy keeps in-frame clones and lacks some. The profile shows around 2,000,000 clones, about 95% of them singletons. In germline, CDR1 is LNHDA, CDR2 SQIVND (reference sequence). Losses at the gene ends were 8 bases for V and 1 base for J; bases not matched to a gene: 8. This CDR3 comprises 15 residues. Terminally differentiated effector memory CD45RA+ cells were left out of the naive CD8 fraction, which was CD45RO-negative and positively selected for CCR7. This TCR derives from a man aged 18 to 30 in good health. The material sequenced was naive CD8+ T cells sorted from blood. The V call is TRBV19, the J call TRBJ2-7; 10 bases map to TRBD1. The CDR3 loop reads CASSGTGATSYEQYF. In DNA form, the CDR3 reads TGTGCCAGTTCAGGGACAGGGGCGACTTCCTACGAGCAGTACTTC.